This TCR beta chain is from a study of cytomegalovirus exposure and HLA in healthy donors. For the study at large: The 95 to 150 validation repertoires and the roughly 670 first-cohort repertoires shared a platform, a later analysis reported. Study-wide results and caveats: CMV antigen specificity was confirmed in vitro for three CMV-associated chains. In the roughly 110 validation repertoires, roughly 94% of cluster scores exceeded 0, per a later analysis.

This CDR3 contains 15 residues. Germline assignment: CDR1 KGHSH and CDR2 LQKENI. V was pared by 6 bases and J by 0 bases, with 14 bases between. The table came from immunoSEQ multiplex PCR; TCRdb's copy has only in-frame clones and leaves some out. The profile shows under 300,000 clones, about 86% of them singletons. With respect to this clone: The antigen is undetermined.

The chain recombines TRBV18 with TRBJ2-5; TRBD1 is a possible D gene (5 bases). The sequenced material came from PBMCs. The source is a woman younger than 30 in good health and CMV-seronegative. The CDR3 region is CASSLLSTDQETQYF. As DNA, the CDR3 is TGTGCCAGCTCGCTCCTCTCGACAGACCAAGAGACCCAGTACTTC.